This T cell receptor beta chain comes out of a study of shared clonotypes between healthy human individuals. Study-level results: Estimated richness values were generally larger in naive subsets than in memory subsets.

The CDR3 is 12 residues long. Germline V lookup: CDR1 SGHTA, CDR2 FQGNSA. V gave up 5 bases and J gave up 3 bases, with 5 bases separating them. As to this clone: The antigen is undetermined. This specimen includes other DNA sequences encoding the same CDR3.

In the source study's methods: Filtering differed for immunoSEQ, which gave only junction sequences without quality scores. Some clones are missing from TCRdb's copy, which holds only in-frame ones; the method was immunoSEQ multiplex PCR. That table supplies the V and J calls and clone size; D and trimming were determined from the DNA. The table has 2 million to 2.5 million clones, approximately 95% seen once. Material: naive CD4+ T cells from PBMCs. Subset in this sample: CD45RA+ positively selected. The sequence came from a man aged 18 to 30 in good health. Some clones in this sample may be carry-over from other donors' samples. The chain uses TRBV7-2 and TRBJ2-1; unclear D gene. The CDR3 DNA reads as TGTGCCAGCAGCCCTGACTACAATGAGCAGTTCTTC. It encodes CASSPDYNEQFF.